The source of this T cell receptor beta chain is a study of shared T cell receptors in the human thymus. Only in-frame clones appear in the TCRdb table, and some are missing; sequencing was by immunoSEQ multiplex PCR. Among under 700,000 clones, approximately 78% were seen once, and the ten largest hold 0.013%. Looked up from germline, CDR1 is LGHNT and CDR2 is FRNRAP. The CDR3 has 18 residues. The V segment lost 0 bases and the J segment 8 bases; nucleotides outside the gene matches: 15. These data are also associated with another study on human thymus T cells.

The sequenced material came from thymocytes. This clonotype was sampled from a boy in the first two years of life with a congenital heart defect. The chain employs TRBV12-5 and TRBJ2-1; 8 bases fit TRBD2. CDR3 bases: TGTGCTAGTGGTTTGGTACGCCGTAGCGGGACTAGTGTGCATGAGCAGTTCTTC. Translated: CASGLVRRSGTSVHEQFF.